This T cell receptor beta chain originates from a study of cytomegalovirus exposure and HLA in healthy donors (dated by TCRdb to about 2017). For context, the study as a whole: A later analysis indicated that the roughly 130 validation repertoires were generated on the platform also employed for the 700 or so repertoires of the first cohort. To predict cytomegalovirus infection status, the study combined high-throughput TCR immunosequencing, statistical association of individual TCRs with disease status, and machine learning. In addition to the first cohort of 666 subjects, a separate validation cohort of about 120 different subjects was used. The study was designed to test whether signatures of past pathogen exposure could be identified by cataloging public T cell receptors. Overall results and qualifications from the work: The authors suggested that the approach could potentially be extended to other disease states and immunological phenotypes. A few of the identified cytomegalovirus-associated TCR beta chains were confirmed in vitro to be specific for cytomegalovirus antigens. The study listed 164 TCR beta chains as associated with cytomegalovirus. A later analysis found that TCRs clustered in the first cohort also tended to co-occur in the 120 validation repertoires, with 94% of cluster scores above 0. Most TCR sequences were seen in very few donors, while some public TCRs were found in many individuals. The validation cohort had no HLA typing available for a later analysis, so co-occurrence within that cohort was assessed over all 130 or so repertoires. The classifier was reported to diagnose cytomegalovirus status with high specificity and sensitivity in both the original cohort and the validation cohort.

Libraries came from the immunoSEQ multiplex PCR assay. The study's processing was this. A statistical classification framework was developed to diagnose cytomegalovirus status using the catalog of TCR beta chain sequences. TCRdb limited this immuneACCESS table to in-frame rearrangements with V and J called. A share of clones is missing; checked studies link under half to unresolved V genes, and the rest is unexplained. V, J and clone size reflect that table, while D and trimming were determined from the DNA. In this sample the table shows tens of thousands of clones, 95% to 97% of which occur a single time. 10% of the sample belongs to the ten largest clones. From V the trimming removes 6 bases and from J it removes 5 bases, while the gene matches leave 6 bases of the junction unaccounted for. The CDR3 numbers 13 residues from cysteine through phenylalanine. The DNA shown is the 39-base CDR3, in frame from base 1. The germline V gene encodes CDR1 MNHEY and CDR2 SMNVEV (reference sequence).

Separate from the approximately 730-subject first cohort, the validation cohort of roughly 130 subjects was the group to which the donors belonged. This clone was seen only a few times. Its antigen has not been determined. No base quality values were provided; no much bigger clone lies one nucleotide off. The chain is encoded by TRBV27 joined to TRBJ2-7; 8 central bases correspond to TRBD1. Sequenced: PBMCs. The sequence came from a man aged 30 to 39 in good health and CMV-seropositive. DNA sequence: TGTGCCAGCAGAAACGACAGGGGACACGAGCAGTACTTC. Translation gives CASRNDRGHEQYF.